This T cell receptor (beta chain) was identified in a study of Graves' ophthalmopathy and Graves' hyperthyroidism (dated by TCRdb to 2017 to 2018). For context, the study as a whole: Peripheral blood was collected at initial diagnosis, before any treatment. In more than five hyperthyroidism patients, T-cell repertoires of thyroid tissue and blood were compared. To explore V-J signatures distinguishing ophthalmopathy from hyperthyroidism, a discovery set of 100 or so patients (roughly 45 ophthalmopathy, around 55 stable hyperthyroidism) was enrolled. An independent validation cohort comprised 18 hyperthyroidism patients and 15 to 17 patients who later progressed from hyperthyroidism to ophthalmopathy. In total, over 130 blood samples were TCR-sequenced: 40 to 45 ophthalmopathy, 80 or so hyperthyroidism and roughly 17 hyperthyroidism-to-ophthalmopathy patients. TCR beta repertoire signatures were used to distinguish Graves' ophthalmopathy from Graves' hyperthyroidism and to predict progression to ophthalmopathy. Following sampling, methimazole starting at 30 mg daily was administered to hyperthyroidism patients, and high-dose intravenous methylprednisolone was administered to ophthalmopathy patients.

Per the germline V gene, SGHTA is the CDR1 and FQGNSA is the CDR2. V ends up 4 bases short and J 3 bases short, with an unmatched junction base count of 6. Including cysteine and phenylalanine, the CDR3 has 15 amino acids. CDR3 DNA only is kept here, 45 bases in frame from base 1. The ophthalmopathy patients had moderately to severely active disease, with a Clinical Activity Score of 3 or higher, a NOSPECS grade of 4 or higher, and a disease duration of less than 3 months. Patients with other autoimmune diseases, uncontrolled infections, pregnancy or lactation were excluded from the study. Diagnosis relied on clinical symptoms, serum thyroxine, TRAb, thyroid ultrasound and orbital computed tomography. PBMCs were isolated from around 10 ml of fresh peripheral blood by Ficoll-Paque density gradient centrifugation. Trizol reagent was used to extract the total RNA, and its quality was then checked on an Agilent 2100 Bioanalyzer.

For repertoire sequencing, the TCR beta CDR3 regions were amplified from RNA transcripts. The first round was an RT-PCR using HTBI primers with the Qiagen OneStep RT-PCR kit, and this first round was followed by a second-round multiplex PCR, then size selection and purification. Libraries were sequenced paired-end with 100 bp reads on an Illumina HiSeq2000. The original pipeline was this. SOAPnuke was used to process the reads, throwing out any read that had adapters, had uncalled bases, had a mean Phred below 15, or lacked an exact constant-primer or identifier match. High-quality paired reads were merged with COPE v1.2.5. Unique nucleotide sequences were defined as clonotypes and aligned to IMGT TRB V, D and J references using MiTCR v1.1. The analysis was limited to V-J combinations with a frequency above 0.0001, which together covered over 98% of repertoires. For each V-J combination, a TCR clonal expansion and chaos score was defined as F50 clonal expansion divided by the chaos observed in the TCRdist matrix. Welch's t-statistics and random forest were used to reduce the features to 10 to 15 V-J combinations, which were then used as input to a naive Bayes classifier. The Morisita-Horn index was used to measure how similar the thyroid and blood repertoires were. TCRdb itself trimmed the public reads at Q25 with fastp, ran MiXCR and retained productive beta chains. All rows with the same CDR3 protein become a single entry with the most common DNA and genes. The V and J calls and clone size are TCRdb's, not the authors'. For this sample there are about 640,000 distinct CDR3 sequences; approximately 39% appear just once. The ten largest clones add up to under 3.5% of the sample.

Turning to this clonotype: Its antigen is currently not known. No base quality values were provided; no much bigger clone lies one nucleotide off.

The paper as a whole reports these results and caveats: Most expanded thyroid clonotypes with frequency above 0.001 were also detected in blood, suggesting blood repertoires may reflect the thyroid immune response. In cross-validation, the 13-signature model distinguished ophthalmopathy from stable hyperthyroidism with around 86% sensitivity and around 83% specificity, while in the test set the corresponding values were about 80% and 75%. In validation, the model predicted ophthalmopathy progression with 70.59% sensitivity and around 72% specificity; some twelve predicted patients were CT-confirmed with GO in a median of around 6.5 months. No statistical method was used to predetermine the sample size, and group allocation was not hidden from the investigators.

Specimen: peripheral blood. This chain joins TRBV7-2 to TRBJ2-7; TRBD1 aligns with 10 central bases. The TCR sequence derives from an adult man with Graves' ophthalmopathy. The nucleotides are TGTGCCAGCAGCTCACTCGGGACAGGGGACTACGAGCAGTACTTC. It codes for CASSSLGTGDYEQYF.